This TCR beta chain was retrieved from a study of fetal regulatory T cell absence and autoimmunity. For the study at large: Exocrine pancreas autoimmunity occurred in IPEX patients lacking clinical diabetes.

The V end was cut by 0 bases, the J end by 0 bases, with 9 bases between. The CDR3 is 15 residues long. Germline CDR1 is LNHNV and CDR2 is YYDKDF (reference sequence). The repertoire was sequenced with immunoSEQ multiplex PCR; TCRdb's copy has only in-frame clones and lacks some. Of 95,000 or so clones in the sample, roughly 78% were seen once. This chain connects TRBV15 to TRBJ2-7; D ambiguous. The clonotype originates from a male donor with IPEX syndrome. Material for sequencing was pancreas tissue. The DNA of the CDR3 is TGTGCCACCAGCAGAGATAGAATGAGCTCCTACGAGCAGTACTTC. This translates into CATSRDRMSSYEQYF.